The 15 T cell receptor beta chains listed next were all sequenced from one sample in a study of cytomegalovirus exposure and HLA in healthy donors. This PCR relied on a set of 60 Vbeta primers and 13 Jbeta primers. This table comes from immunoSEQ multiplex PCR, and its TCRdb copy is limited to in-frame clones, with some not included. This repertoire shows roughly 90,000 clones, approximately 88% found once; its top ten account for roughly 2%. The sample was PBMCs. All receptors come from a man in his late teens or twenties in good health and CMV-seronegative.

This sequence joins TRBV5-1 and TRBJ2-1; the match to TRBD2 covers 11 bases. Germline values: CDR1 SGHRS, CDR2 YFSETQ. The CDR3 covers 15 residues. V lost 4 bases to trimming and J lost 6 bases; unmatched junction nucleotides: 6. The DNA of the CDR3 is TGCGCCAGCAGCGGAGGTAGCGGGAGGGCCAATGAGCAGTTCTTC. It yields the protein CASSGGSGRANEQFF.

V usage is TRBV6-1 and J usage is TRBJ1-2, with TRBD1 matching 10 bases. The CDR3 consists of 15 residues. V was clipped by 4 bases and J by 6 bases; unmatched bases: 8. Germline loops: CDR1 MNHNS, CDR2 SASEGT. This chain's CDR3 is CASSVIETGGHGYTF. The CDR3 DNA follows: TGTGCCAGCAGTGTTATTGAGACAGGGGGCCATGGCTACACCTTC.

V is TRBV7-6 and J is TRBJ2-5, with 10 nucleotides matching TRBD1. V shed 5 bases and J 5 bases; nucleotides not matched to a gene: 11. CDR1 and CDR2 from the germline V gene are SGHVS and FNYEAQ. This CDR3 is 16 amino acids long. The CDR3 coding sequence is TGTGCCAGCAGCCTGGGGAGGACAGGGGGAGTCGAGACCCAGTACTTC. It yields the protein CASSLGRTGGVETQYF.

In the case of this clone: The conserved final phenylalanine or tryptophan is absent from the CDR3, which likely points to a read error. V and J are TRBV28 and TRBJ2-2, with TRBD2 matching over 8 bases. This CDR3 is built from 17 residues. Trimming removed 7 bases from V and 1 base from J; junction bases left unmatched: 11. Germline CDR1 MDHEN, CDR2 SYDVKM. CDR3 in DNA: TGTGCCAGCAAACCCCCGGGGGGGATTGAGAACACCGGGGAGCTGTTTGTT. Translated: CASKPPGGIENTGELFV.

This chain links TRBV15 with TRBJ1-1; 10 bases fit TRBD1. CDR1 is LNHNV and CDR2 is YYDKDF in the germline V gene (reference sequence). J was trimmed by 1 base and V by 5 bases; bases with no gene match: 4. This CDR3 has 15 residues. CDR3: CATSARDRGNTEAFF. CDR3 nucleotide sequence: TGTGCCACCAGCGCACGGGACAGGGGGAACACTGAAGCTTTCTTT.

The rearrangement links TRBV5-1 to TRBJ2-1; 16 bases fit TRBD2. The J segment lost 1 base and the V segment lost 4 bases, leaving 11 bases of the junction unmatched. CDR3 length equals 20 residues. From germline, CDR1 is SGHRS and CDR2 YFSETQ. CDR3 coding DNA: TGCGCCAGCAGCCGACCCCCGGGACTAGCGGGAGGGTGGTCCTACAATGAGCAGTTCTTC. Translated: CASSRPPGLAGGWSYNEQFF.

The V and J genes are TRBV19 and TRBJ2-6; 9 bases match TRBD1. Per the germline V gene, CDR1 is LNHDA and CDR2 is SQIVND (reference sequence). The CDR3 length is 16 residues. Losses at the gene ends were 7 bases for V and 4 bases for J; bases not matched to a gene: 8. The CDR3 spells CASTPGTGSGANVLTF. DNA of the CDR3: TGTGCCAGTACCCCTGGGACAGGGAGCGGGGCCAACGTCCTGACTTTC. Variable domain in full (rest from reference TRBV19 and TRBJ2-6): DGGITQSPKYLFRKEGQNVTLSCEQNLNHDAMYWYRQDPGQGLRLIYYSQIVNDFQKGDIAEGYSVSREKKESFPLTVTSAQKNPTAFYLCASTPGTGSGANVLTFGAGSRLTVL.

The rearrangement joins TRBV5-4 to TRBJ2-1, with 9 bases lining up with TRBD2. The CDR3 is made up of 14 amino acids. Per germline, CDR1 SGHNT and CDR2 YYREEE (reference sequence). V lost 5 bases, J lost 6 bases, and 6 bases stayed unmatched. CDR3 loop: CASSLGGRGNEQFF. The CDR3 DNA follows: TGTGCCAGCAGTTTAGGCGGGAGGGGCAATGAGCAGTTCTTC.

This clone was detected only once. The rearrangement uses TRBV28 and TRBJ2-1; 11 bases line up with TRBD1. Germline V lookup: CDR1 MDHEN, CDR2 SYDVKM. This CDR3 is built from 15 residues. The V and J ends lost 4 bases and 8 bases, in that order; junction bases with no gene match: 7. CDR3 bases: TGTGCCAGCAGTTCCGGGACAGGGGGGGTAGATGAGCAGTTCTTC. Its translation is CASSSGTGGVDEQFF.

This chain joins TRBV29-1 and TRBJ2-1; D may be TRBD2 (5 bases). Trimming pared 7 bases from V and 3 bases from J, leaving 16 bases between. Germline CDR1 and CDR2: SQVTM and ANQGSEA. The CDR3 contains 14 residues. CDR3 sequence: CSAPSSGLYNEQFF. The CDR3, as DNA: TGCAGCGCCCCCTCCAGTGGACTCTACAATGAGCAGTTCTTC.

This clone has just a few counts. The chain carries TRBV20-1 and TRBJ1-4; a weak D match, TRBD1 (6 bases). V lost 6 bases and J 7 bases, leaving 9 bases between the germline ends. Per germline, CDR1 DFQATT and CDR2 SNEGSKA (reference sequence). This CDR3 spans 11 amino acids. CDR3 protein: CSAWTAEKLFF. The CDR3 coding sequence is TGCAGTGCCTGGACAGCTGAAAAACTGTTTTTT.

The rearrangement joins TRBV28 to TRBJ1-2; D is possibly TRBD1 (5 bases). V was trimmed by 5 bases and J by 4 bases, leaving 17 bases between them. This CDR3 is built from 15 residues. Germline values: CDR1 MDHEN, CDR2 SYDVKM. The CDR3 sequence: CASSPPDSRSYGYTF. The CDR3 nucleotides are TGTGCCAGCAGTCCCCCCGACAGCCGGAGCTATGGCTACACCTTC.

The rearrangement joins TRBV6-6 to TRBJ2-7, with TRBD1 matching 7 bases. With 2 bases clipped from V and 2 bases from J, the junction kept 3 bases outside the gene matches. Germline V gene data show CDR1 as MNHNY and CDR2 as SVGAGI (reference sequence). The CDR3 length is 14 residues. In nucleotides, the CDR3 is TGTGCCAGCAGTTACGGGACAGTGCCCTACGAGCAGTACTTC. Amino acid sequence: CASSYGTVPYEQYF.

This chain joins TRBV14 and TRBJ2-6; D is unclear. The CDR3 has 13 amino acids. Germline lookup yields CDR1 SGHDN and CDR2 FVKESK. Trimming took 6 bases from V and 1 from J, leaving 4 bases between them. Written as DNA, the CDR3 is TGTGCCAGCAGACAGTCTGGGGCCAACGTCCTGACTTTC. Amino acids: CASRQSGANVLTF. Complete variable domain (other parts from reference TRBV14 and TRBJ2-6): EAGVTQFPSHSVIEKGQTVTLRCDPISGHDNLYWYRRVMGKEIKFLLHFVKESKQDESGMPNNRFLAERTGGTYSTLKVQPAELEDSGVYFCASRQSGANVLTFGAGSRLTVL.

The chain is built from TRBV10-2 and TRBJ2-1, with a tentative D call TRBD2 (6 bases). Germline lookup yields CDR1 WSHSY and CDR2 SAAADI. V was cut by 6 bases and J by 0 bases, with 12 bases left in between. The CDR3 is made up of 15 amino acids. The CDR3 DNA is TGCGCCAGCAGGGTAGGAGGGAGCTCCTACAATGAGCAGTTCTTC. Its protein is CASRVGGSSYNEQFF.